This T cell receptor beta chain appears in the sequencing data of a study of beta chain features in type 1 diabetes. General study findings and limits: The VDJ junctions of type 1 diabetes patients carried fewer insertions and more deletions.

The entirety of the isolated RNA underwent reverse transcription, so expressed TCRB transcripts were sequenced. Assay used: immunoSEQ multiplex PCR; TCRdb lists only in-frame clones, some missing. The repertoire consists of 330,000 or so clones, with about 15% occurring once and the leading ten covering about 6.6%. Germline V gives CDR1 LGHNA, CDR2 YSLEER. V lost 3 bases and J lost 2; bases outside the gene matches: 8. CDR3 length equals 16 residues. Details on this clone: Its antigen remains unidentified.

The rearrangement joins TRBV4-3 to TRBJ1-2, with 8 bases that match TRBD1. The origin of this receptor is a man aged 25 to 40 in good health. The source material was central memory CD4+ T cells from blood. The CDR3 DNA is TGCGCCAGCAGCCAGGAACAGACAGGGGCGAACTATGGCTACACCTTC. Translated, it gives CASSQEQTGANYGYTF.